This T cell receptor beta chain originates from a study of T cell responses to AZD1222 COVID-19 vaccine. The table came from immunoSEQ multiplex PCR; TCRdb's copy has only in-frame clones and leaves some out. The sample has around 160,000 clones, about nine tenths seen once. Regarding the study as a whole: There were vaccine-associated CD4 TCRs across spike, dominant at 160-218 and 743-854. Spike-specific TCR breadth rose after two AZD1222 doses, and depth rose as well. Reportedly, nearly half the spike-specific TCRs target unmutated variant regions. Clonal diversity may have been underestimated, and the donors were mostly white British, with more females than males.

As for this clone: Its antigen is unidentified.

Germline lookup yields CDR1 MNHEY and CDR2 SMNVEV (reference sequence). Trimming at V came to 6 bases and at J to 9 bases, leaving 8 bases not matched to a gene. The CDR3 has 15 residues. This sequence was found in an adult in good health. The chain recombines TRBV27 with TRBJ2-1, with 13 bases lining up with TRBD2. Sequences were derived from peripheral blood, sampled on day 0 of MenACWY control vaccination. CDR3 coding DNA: TGTGCCAGCAGAACGGGACTAGCGGGATTTGGTGAGCAGTTCTTC. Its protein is CASRTGLAGFGEQFF.